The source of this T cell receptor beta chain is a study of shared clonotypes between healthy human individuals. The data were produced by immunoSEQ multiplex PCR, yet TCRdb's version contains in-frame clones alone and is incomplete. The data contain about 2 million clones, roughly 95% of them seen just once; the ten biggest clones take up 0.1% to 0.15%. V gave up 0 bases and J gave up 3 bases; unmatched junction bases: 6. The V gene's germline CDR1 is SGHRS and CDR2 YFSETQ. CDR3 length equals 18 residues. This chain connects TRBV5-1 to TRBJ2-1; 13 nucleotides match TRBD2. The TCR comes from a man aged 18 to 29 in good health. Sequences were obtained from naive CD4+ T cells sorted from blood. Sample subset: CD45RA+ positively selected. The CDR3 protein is CASSLGLAGGSLYNEQFF. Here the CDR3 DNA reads TGCGCCAGCAGCTTGGGACTAGCGGGAGGTTCCCTCTACAATGAGCAGTTCTTC.